This TCR beta chain was identified during a study of T cells in Graves' hyperthyroidism and ophthalmopathy. Study information: Peripheral blood was drawn at first diagnosis, prior to all treatment.

Across 18 months, stable Graves' hyperthyroidism was marked by no progression to ophthalmopathy. Recently diagnosed hyperthyroidism of less than 2 months' duration affected patients aged 18 to 65. Looked up from germline, CDR1 is SGDLS and CDR2 is YYNGEE. The CDR3 contains 15 residues. With 0 bases clipped from V and 10 bases from J, the junction kept 8 bases outside the gene matches. From RNA transcripts, TCR beta CDR3 regions were amplified. The study used the HTBI primer set for a first-round RT-PCR of the TCR CDR3. TCRdb redid the calling of the multiplex PCR reads with MiXCR, one entry per CDR3 protein. This table has approximately 430,000 distinct CDR3 sequences, 15% to 18% appearing once.

Input material: blood. The receptor was derived from a woman under 30 with Graves' hyperthyroidism. This chain connects TRBV9 to TRBJ2-1; 9 positions match TRBD2. The CDR3 is CASSVGTSVSVEQFF. The DNA of the CDR3 is TGTGCCAGCAGCGTAGGGACTAGCGTGTCAGTAGAGCAGTTCTTC.